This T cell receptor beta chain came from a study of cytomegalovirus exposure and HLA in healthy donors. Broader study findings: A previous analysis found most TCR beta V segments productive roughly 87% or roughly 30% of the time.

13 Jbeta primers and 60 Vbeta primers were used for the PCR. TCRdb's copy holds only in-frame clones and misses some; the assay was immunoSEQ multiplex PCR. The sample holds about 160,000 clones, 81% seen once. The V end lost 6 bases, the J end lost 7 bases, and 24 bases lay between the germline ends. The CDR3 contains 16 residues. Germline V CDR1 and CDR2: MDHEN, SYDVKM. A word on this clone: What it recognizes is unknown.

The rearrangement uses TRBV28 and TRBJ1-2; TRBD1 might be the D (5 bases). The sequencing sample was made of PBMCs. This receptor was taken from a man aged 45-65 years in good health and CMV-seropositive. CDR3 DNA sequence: TGTGCCAGCAGCTCCCCTGGGCCACGAAGGGGCGCTGGCTACACCTTC. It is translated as CASSSPGPRRGAGYTF.